The next 4 T cell receptor beta chains were all read from a single sample in a study of cytomegalovirus exposure and HLA in healthy donors. The PCR employed 60 Vbeta primers together with 13 Jbeta primers. Some clones are missing from TCRdb's copy, which holds only in-frame ones; the method was immunoSEQ multiplex PCR. The repertoire consists of approximately 89,000 clones, with 81% occurring once and the leading ten covering about 9.4%. Sequenced material: PBMCs. Source of these receptors: a human donor in good health.

V and J are TRBV27 and TRBJ2-3, with 8 positions matching TRBD2. This CDR3 is built from 15 residues. The ends lost 2 bases at V and 6 bases at J; junction bases unmatched: 7. The germline gives CDR1 MNHEY, CDR2 SMNVEV (reference sequence). This CDR3 reads CASSLQAGGGDTQYF. The CDR3 DNA reads as TGTGCCAGCAGTTTACAGGCGGGAGGAGGGGATACGCAGTATTTT.

V is TRBV18 and J is TRBJ1-5; tentative D call: TRBD1 (5 bases). Trimming removed 5 bases at V and 8 bases at J, with 25 bases between. The germline CDR1 and CDR2 sequences are KGHSH and LQKENI. This CDR3 is 17 amino acids long. The CDR3 nucleotides read TGTGCCAGCTCATCTCAACAATTAGAGGCCTCCAGGGAGCCCCAGCATTTT. This encodes CASSSQQLEASREPQHF.

The chain uses TRBV19 and TRBJ2-1, with 9 bases identical to TRBD2. V lost 4 bases, J lost 4 bases, and 8 bases stayed unmatched. The CDR3 totals 16 residues. CDR1 is LNHDA, CDR2 SQIVND, per germline (reference sequence). The CDR3 loop reads CASSTQAGGKYNEQFF. CDR3 sequence (DNA): TGTGCCAGTAGTACACAAGCGGGGGGAAAATACAATGAGCAGTTCTTC.

Details on this clone: The sample holds other DNA sequences that translate to the same CDR3. This rearrangement joins TRBV7-9 to TRBJ2-7; D possibly corresponds to TRBD2 (7 bases). Trimming left V 6 bases short and J 4 bases short, with 16 bases between. Germline CDR1 reads SEHNR; CDR2 reads FQNEAQ (reference sequence). The CDR3 sequence is 14 residues long. The chain's CDR3 is CASSTPGGQYEQYF. CDR3 DNA: TGTGCCAGCAGTACCCCCGGGGGGCAATACGAGCAGTACTTC. Variable domain in full (rest from reference TRBV7-9 and TRBJ2-7): DTGVSQNPRHKITKRGQNVTFRCDPISEHNRLYWYRQTLGQGPEFLTYFQNEAQLEKSRLLSDRFSAERPKGSFSTLEIQRTEQGDSAMYLCASSTPGGQYEQYFGPGTRLTVT.